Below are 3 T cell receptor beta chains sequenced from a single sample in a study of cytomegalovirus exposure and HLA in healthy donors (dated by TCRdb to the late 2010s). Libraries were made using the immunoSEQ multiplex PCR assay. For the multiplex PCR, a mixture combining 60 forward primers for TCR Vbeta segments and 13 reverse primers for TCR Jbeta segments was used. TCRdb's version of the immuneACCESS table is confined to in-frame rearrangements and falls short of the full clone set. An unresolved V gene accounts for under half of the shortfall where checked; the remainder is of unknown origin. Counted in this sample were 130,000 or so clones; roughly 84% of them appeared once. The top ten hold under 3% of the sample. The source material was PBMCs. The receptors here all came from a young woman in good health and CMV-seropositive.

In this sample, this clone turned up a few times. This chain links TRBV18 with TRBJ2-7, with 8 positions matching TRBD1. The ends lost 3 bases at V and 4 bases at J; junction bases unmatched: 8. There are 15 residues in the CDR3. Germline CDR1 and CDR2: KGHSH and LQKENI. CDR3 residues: CASSPLSQGAYEQYF. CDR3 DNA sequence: TGTGCCAGCTCACCGCTCTCGCAGGGGGCATACGAGCAGTACTTC.

DNA of the CDR3: TGTGCCAGCACGGGACAGTCATTCTACGAGCAGTACTTC. Translation: CASTGQSFYEQYF. V gene TRBV25-1 combines with J gene TRBJ2-7, with 7 bases matching TRBD1. Trimming took 7 bases from V and 3 from J; bases not matched to a gene: 6. CDR1 is MGHDK and CDR2 is SYGVNS in the germline V gene. The CDR3 is made up of 13 amino acids.

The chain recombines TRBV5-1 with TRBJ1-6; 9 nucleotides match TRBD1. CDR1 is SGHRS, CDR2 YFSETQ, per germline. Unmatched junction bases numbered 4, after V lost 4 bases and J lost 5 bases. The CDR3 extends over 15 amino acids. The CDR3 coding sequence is TGCGCCAGCAGCGCAGGACAGGGGAATAATTCACCCCTCCACTTT. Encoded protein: CASSAGQGNNSPLHF.